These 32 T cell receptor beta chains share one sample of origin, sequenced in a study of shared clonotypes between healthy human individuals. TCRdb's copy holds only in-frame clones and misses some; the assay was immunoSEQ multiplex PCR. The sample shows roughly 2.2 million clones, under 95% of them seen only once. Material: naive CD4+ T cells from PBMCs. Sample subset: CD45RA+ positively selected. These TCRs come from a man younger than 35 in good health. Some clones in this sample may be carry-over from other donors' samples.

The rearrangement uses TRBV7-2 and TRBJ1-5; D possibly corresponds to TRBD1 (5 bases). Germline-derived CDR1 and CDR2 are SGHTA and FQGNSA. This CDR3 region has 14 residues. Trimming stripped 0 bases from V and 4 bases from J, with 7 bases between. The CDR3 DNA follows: TGTGCCAGCAGCTTAGCTTGGGGGAATCAGCCCCAGCATTTT. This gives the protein CASSLAWGNQPQHF.

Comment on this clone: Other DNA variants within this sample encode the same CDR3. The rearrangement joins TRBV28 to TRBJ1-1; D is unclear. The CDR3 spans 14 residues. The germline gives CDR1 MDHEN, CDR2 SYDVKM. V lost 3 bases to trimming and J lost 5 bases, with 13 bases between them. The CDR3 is CASSLGSGPTEAFF. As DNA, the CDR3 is TGTGCCAGCAGTTTGGGGTCGGGTCCGACTGAAGCTTTCTTT.

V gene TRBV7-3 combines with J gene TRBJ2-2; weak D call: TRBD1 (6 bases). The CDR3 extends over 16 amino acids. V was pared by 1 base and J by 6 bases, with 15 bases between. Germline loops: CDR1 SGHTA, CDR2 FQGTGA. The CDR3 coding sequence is TGTGCCAGCAGCTTAATGCCGGGACACGGGTCCGGGGAGCTGTTTTTT. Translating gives CASSLMPGHGSGELFF.

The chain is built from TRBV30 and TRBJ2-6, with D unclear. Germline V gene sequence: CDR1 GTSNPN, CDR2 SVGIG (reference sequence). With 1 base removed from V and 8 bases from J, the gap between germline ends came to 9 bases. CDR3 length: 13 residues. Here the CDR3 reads CAWSGQATNVLTF. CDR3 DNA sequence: TGTGCCTGGAGTGGCCAGGCTACCAACGTCCTGACTTTC.

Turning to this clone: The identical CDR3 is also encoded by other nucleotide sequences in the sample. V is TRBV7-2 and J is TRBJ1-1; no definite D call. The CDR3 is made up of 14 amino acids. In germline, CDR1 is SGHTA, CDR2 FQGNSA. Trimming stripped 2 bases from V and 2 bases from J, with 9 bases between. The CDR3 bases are TGTGCCAGCAGCTTATTGAAGGGCAACACTGAAGCTTTCTTT. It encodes CASSLLKGNTEAFF.

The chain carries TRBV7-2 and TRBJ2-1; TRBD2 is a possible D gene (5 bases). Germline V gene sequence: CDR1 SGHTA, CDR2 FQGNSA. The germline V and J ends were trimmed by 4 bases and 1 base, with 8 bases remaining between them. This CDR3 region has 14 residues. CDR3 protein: CASSSPGSYNEQFF. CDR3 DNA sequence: TGTGCCAGCAGCTCTCCGGGATCCTACAATGAGCAGTTCTTC.

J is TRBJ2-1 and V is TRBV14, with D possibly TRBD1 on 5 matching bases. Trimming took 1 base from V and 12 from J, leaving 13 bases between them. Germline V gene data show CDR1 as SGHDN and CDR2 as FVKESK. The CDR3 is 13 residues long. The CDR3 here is CASSQGRAGRQFF. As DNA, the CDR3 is TGTGCCAGCAGCCAAGGCAGGGCAGGAAGGCAGTTCTTC. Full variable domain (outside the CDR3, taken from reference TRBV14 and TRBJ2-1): EAGVTQFPSHSVIEKGQTVTLRCDPISGHDNLYWYRRVMGKEIKFLLHFVKESKQDESGMPNNRFLAERTGGTYSTLKVQPAELEDSGVYFCASSQGRAGRQFFGPGTRLTVL.

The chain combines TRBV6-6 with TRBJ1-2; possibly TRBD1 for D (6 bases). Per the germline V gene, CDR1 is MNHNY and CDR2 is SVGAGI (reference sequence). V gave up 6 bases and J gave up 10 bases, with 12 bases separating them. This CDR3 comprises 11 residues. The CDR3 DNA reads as TGTGCCAGCAGCCGACAGGCCTTCTACACCTTC. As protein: CASSRQAFYTF.

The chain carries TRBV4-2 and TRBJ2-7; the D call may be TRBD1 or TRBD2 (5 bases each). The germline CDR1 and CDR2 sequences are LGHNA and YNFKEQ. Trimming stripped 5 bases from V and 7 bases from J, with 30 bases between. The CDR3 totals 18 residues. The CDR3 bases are TGTGCCAGCAGCAATAATTTGTGGGGGTTAACGAAAAGTCGGGAGCAGTACTTC. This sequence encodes CASSNNLWGLTKSREQYF.

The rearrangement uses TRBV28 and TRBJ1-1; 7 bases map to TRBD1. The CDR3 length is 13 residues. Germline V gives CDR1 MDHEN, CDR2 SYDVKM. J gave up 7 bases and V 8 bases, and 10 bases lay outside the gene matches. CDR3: CASWGSGGGEAFF. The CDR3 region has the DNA TGTGCCAGCTGGGGGTCAGGGGGTGGTGAAGCTTTCTTT.

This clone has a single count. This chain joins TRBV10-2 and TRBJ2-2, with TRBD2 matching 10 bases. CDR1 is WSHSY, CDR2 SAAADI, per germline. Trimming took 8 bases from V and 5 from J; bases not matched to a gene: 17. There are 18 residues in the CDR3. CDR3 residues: CASAHRASGSPRTGELFF. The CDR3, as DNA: TGCGCCAGCGCCCACAGGGCTAGCGGGAGCCCGAGGACCGGGGAGCTGTTTTTT.

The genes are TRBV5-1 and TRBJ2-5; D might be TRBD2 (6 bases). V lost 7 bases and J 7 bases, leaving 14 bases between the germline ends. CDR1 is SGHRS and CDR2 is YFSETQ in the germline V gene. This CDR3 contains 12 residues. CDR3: CASGLNSGTQYF. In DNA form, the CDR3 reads TGCGCCAGCGGGTTGAATAGCGGGACCCAGTACTTC.

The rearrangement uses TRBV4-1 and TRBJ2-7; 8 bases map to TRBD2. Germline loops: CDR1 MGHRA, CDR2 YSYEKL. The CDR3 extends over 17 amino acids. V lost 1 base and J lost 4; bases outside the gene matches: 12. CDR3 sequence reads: CASSQGGAGTRLYEQYF. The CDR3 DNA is TGCGCCAGCAGCCAAGGGGGGGCCGGGACTAGATTATACGAGCAGTACTTC.

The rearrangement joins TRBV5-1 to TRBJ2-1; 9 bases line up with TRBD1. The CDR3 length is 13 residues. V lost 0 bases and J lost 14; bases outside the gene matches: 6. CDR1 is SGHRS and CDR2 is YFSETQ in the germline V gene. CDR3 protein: CASSLGTGAGEFF. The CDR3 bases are TGCGCCAGCAGCTTGGGGACAGGGGCTGGAGAGTTCTTC.

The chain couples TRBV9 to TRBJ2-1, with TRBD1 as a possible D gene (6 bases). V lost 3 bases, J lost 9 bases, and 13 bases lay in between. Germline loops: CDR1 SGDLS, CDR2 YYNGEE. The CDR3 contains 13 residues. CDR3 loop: CASSAAGVGEQFF. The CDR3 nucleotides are TGTGCCAGCAGCGCCGCAGGGGTAGGTGAGCAGTTCTTC.

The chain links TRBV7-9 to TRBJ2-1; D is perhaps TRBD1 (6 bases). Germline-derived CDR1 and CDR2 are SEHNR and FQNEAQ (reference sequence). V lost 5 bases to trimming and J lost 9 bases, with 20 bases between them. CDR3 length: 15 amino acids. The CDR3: CASSQSTGYMGEQFF. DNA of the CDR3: TGTGCCAGCAGCCAAAGCACAGGGTACATGGGTGAGCAGTTCTTC.

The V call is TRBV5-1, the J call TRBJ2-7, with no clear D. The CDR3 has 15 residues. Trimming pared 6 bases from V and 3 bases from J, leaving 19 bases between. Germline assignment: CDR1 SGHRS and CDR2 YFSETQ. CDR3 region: CASTQLIGGDYEQYF. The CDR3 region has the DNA TGCGCCAGCACCCAATTAATTGGCGGAGACTACGAGCAGTACTTC.

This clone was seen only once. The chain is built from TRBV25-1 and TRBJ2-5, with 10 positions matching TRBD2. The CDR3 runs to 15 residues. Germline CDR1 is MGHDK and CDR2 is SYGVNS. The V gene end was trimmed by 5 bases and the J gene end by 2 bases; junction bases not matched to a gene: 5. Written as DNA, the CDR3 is TGTGCCAGCAGTCAGGGACTAGCGCAGCAAGAGACCCAGTACTTC. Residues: CASSQGLAQQETQYF.

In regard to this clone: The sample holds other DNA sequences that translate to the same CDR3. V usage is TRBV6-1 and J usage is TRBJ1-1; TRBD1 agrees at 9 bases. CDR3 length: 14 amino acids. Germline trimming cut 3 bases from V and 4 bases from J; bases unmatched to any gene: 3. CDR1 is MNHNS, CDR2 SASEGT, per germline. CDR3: CASSEGQGGTEAFF. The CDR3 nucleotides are TGTGCCAGCAGTGAGGGACAGGGCGGCACTGAAGCTTTCTTT.

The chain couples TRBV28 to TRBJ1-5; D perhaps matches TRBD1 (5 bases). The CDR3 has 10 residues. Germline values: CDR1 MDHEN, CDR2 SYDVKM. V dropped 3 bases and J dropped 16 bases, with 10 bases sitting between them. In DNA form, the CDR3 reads TGTGCCAGCAGTTTTGGGACTGTACATTTT. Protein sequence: CASSFGTVHF.

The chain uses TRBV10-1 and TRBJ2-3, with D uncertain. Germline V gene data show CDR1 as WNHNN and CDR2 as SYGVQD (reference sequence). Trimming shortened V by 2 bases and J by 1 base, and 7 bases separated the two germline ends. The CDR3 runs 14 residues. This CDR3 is CASSEDPRTDTQYF. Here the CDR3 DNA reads TGCGCCAGCAGTGAGGATCCTCGCACAGATACGCAGTATTTT.

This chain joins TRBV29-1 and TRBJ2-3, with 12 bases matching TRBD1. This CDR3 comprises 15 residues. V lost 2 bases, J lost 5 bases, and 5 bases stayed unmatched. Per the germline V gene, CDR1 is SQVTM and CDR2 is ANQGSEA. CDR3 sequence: CSVEPGQGAVDTQYF. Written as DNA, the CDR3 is TGCAGCGTTGAACCGGGACAGGGGGCTGTAGATACGCAGTATTTT.

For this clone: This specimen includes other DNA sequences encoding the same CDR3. CDR3 nucleotides: TGTGCCAGCAGCTTGGGCCCCAATTCACCCCTCCACTTT. Protein: CASSLGPNSPLHF. V is TRBV7-9 and J is TRBJ1-6, with D hard to call. V lost 3 bases, J lost 7 bases, and 7 bases lay in between. The germline CDR1 and CDR2 sequences are SEHNR and FQNEAQ (reference sequence). The CDR3 loop spans 13 amino acids.

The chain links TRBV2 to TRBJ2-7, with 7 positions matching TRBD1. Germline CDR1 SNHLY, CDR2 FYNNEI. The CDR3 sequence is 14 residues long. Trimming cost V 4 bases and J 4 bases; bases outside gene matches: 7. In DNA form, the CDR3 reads TGTGCCAGCAGTGCCCAGGGGGAGACATACGAGCAGTACTTC. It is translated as CASSAQGETYEQYF.

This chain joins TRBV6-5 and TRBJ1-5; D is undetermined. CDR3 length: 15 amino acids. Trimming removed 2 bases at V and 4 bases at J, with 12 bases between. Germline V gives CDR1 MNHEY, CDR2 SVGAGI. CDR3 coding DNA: TGTGCCAGCAGTTACGCCTACACAGAAAATCAGCCCCAGCATTTT. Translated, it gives CASSYAYTENQPQHF.

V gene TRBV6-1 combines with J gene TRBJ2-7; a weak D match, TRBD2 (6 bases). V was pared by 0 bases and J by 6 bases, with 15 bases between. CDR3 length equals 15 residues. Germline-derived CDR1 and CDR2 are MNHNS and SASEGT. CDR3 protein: CASSEAPRLVIEQYF. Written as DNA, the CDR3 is TGTGCCAGCAGTGAAGCGCCGAGACTAGTCATCGAGCAGTACTTC.

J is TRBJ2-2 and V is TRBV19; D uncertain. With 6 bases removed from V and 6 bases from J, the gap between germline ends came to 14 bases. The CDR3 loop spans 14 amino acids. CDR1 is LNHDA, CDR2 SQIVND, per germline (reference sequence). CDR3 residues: CASSTPQRPGELFF. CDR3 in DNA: TGTGCCAGTAGCACACCTCAGCGACCCGGGGAGCTGTTTTTT.

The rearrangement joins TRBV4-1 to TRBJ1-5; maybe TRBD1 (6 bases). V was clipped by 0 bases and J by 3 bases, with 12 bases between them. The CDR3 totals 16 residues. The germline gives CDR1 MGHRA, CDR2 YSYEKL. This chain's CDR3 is CASSQDNRALNQPQHF. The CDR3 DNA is TGCGCCAGCAGCCAAGATAACAGGGCCCTCAATCAGCCCCAGCATTTT.

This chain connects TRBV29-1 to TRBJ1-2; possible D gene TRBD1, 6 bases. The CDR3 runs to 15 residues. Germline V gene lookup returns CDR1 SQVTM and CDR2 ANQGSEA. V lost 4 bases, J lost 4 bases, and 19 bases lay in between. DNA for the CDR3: TGCAGCGTTGCCCCCCTAGGGGGGCATTCCTATGGCTACACCTTC. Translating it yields CSVAPLGGHSYGYTF.

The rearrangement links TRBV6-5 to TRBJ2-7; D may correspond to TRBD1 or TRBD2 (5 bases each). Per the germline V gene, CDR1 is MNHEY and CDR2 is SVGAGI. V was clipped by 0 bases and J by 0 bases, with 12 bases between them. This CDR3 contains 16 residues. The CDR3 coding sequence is TGTGCCAGCAGTTACTCGGGGCGGCGGGCCTCCTACGAGCAGTACTTC. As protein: CASSYSGRRASYEQYF.

This chain's CDR3 is CAINGNNNEQFF. The CDR3 coding sequence is TGTGCCATCAATGGGAACAACAATGAGCAGTTCTTC. This chain connects TRBV10-3 to TRBJ2-1; D not certain. CDR1 is ENHRY, CDR2 SYGVKD, per germline. V was shortened by 7 bases and J by 5 bases, with 9 bases between the two germline ends. This CDR3 comprises 12 residues.

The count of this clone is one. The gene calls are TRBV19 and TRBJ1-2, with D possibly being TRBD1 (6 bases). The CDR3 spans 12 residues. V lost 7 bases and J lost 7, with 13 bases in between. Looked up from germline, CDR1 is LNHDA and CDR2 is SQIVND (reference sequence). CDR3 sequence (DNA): TGTGCCAGTAATACCAGGGGTTCTGGCTACACCTTC. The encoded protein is CASNTRGSGYTF.